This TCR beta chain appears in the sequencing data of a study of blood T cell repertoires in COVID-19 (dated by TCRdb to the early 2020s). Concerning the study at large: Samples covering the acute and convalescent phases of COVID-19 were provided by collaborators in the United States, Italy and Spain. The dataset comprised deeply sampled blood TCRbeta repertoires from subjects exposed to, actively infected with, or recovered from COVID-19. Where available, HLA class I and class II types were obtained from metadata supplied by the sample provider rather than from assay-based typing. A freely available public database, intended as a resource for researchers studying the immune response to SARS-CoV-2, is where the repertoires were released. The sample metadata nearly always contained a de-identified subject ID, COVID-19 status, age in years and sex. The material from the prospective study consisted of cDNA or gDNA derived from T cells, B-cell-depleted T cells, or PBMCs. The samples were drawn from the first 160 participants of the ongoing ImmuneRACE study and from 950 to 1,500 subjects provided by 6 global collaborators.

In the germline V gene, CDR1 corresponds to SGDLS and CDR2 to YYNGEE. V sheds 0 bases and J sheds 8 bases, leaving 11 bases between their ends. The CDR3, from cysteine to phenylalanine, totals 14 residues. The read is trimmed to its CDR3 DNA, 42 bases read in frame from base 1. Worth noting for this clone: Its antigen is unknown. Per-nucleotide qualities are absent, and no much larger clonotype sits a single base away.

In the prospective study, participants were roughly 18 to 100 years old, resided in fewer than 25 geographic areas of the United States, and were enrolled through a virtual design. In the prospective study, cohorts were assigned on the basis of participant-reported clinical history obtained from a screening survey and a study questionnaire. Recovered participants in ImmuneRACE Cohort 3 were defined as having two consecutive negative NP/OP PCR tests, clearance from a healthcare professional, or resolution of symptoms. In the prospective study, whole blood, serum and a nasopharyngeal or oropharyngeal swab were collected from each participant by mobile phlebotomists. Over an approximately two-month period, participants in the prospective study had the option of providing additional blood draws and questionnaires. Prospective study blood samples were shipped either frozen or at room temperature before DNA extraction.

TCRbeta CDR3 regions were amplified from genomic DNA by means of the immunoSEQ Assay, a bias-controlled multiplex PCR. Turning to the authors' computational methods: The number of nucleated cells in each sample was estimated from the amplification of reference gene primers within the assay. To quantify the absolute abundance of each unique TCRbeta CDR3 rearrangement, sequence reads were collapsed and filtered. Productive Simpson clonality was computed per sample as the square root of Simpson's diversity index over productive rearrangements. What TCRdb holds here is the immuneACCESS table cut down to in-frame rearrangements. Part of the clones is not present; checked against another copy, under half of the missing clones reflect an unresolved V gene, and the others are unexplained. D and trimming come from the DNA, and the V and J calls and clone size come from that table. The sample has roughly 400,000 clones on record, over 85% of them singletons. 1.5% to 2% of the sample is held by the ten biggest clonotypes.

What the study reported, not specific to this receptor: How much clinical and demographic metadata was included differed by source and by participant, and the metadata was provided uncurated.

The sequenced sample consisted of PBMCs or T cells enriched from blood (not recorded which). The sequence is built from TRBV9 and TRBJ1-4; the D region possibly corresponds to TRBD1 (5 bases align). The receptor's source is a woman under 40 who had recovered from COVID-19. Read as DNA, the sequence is TGTGCCAGCAGCGTAGGTCAGGGATACGAAAAACTGTTTTTT. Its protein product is CASSVGQGYEKLFF.